These T cell receptor beta chains were read from a single sample in a study of T cell repertoires in cytomegalovirus infection. In TCRdb, the reads were re-called with MiXCR into one record per CDR3 protein. The repertoire consists of roughly 200,000 distinct CDR3 sequences, with approximately 38% occurring once and the leading ten covering 55% to 70%. These receptors lack a known antigen. The specimen comprised CD8+ T cells from cultured PBMCs, sampled from culture after CMV antigen stimulation. Receptor source: a human donor in good health (CMV status not recorded). Some clones in this sample may be carry-over from other donors' samples. The CDR3 runs from the conserved cysteine through the conserved F or W. A D gene is named only where the DNA matches it firmly. A clone size is listed for some rows: how often the clone was seen (once, few, many), or a class if it is expanded.

cdr3_length | j_call | clone_size | v_call | d_call | cdr3_aa | cdr3_nt
16 | TRBJ2-7 | few | TRBV7-8 | - | CASSTSRQDFSYEQYF | TGTGCCAGCAGCACATCCCGACAGGACTTCTCCTACGAGCAGTACTTC
12 | TRBJ2-1 | few | TRBV11-1 | - | CASSFSYNEQFF | TGTGCCAGCAGCTTTAGCTACAATGAGCAGTTCTTC
15 | TRBJ2-1 | - | TRBV27 | - | CASSPLPDTAYEQFF | TGTGCCAGCAGCCCCCTTCCGGACACCGCTTATGAGCAGTTCTTC
15 | TRBJ2-1 | - | TRBV7-9 | - | CALRPELDFYNEQFF | TGTGCCCTCCGGCCCGAGTTGGACTTTTACAATGAGCAGTTCTTC
14 | TRBJ2-1 | - | TRBV7-9 | TRBD1 | CASSFDRGVNEQFF | TGTGCCAGCAGCTTTGACAGGGGGGTAAATGAGCAGTTCTTC
16 | TRBJ1-6 | few | TRBV19 | - | CASRDRSSSYNSPLHF | TGTGCCAGTAGAGATAGAAGTAGCTCCTATAATTCACCCCTCCACTTT
15 | TRBJ2-5 | few | TRBV11-2 | - | CASSLDRGLRETQYF | TGTGCCAGCAGCTTAGACCGTGGACTTCGGGAGACCCAGTACTTC
19 | TRBJ1-6 | many | TRBV7-2 | TRBD1 | CASSRPRDRGFSYNSPLHF | TGTGCCAGCAGCCGACCCCGGGACAGGGGGTTCTCCTATAATTCACCCCTCCACTTT
15 | TRBJ2-7 | few | TRBV6-1 | TRBD2 | CASTPGRERSYEQYF | TGTGCCAGCACCCCCGGGAGGGAACGCTCCTACGAGCAGTACTTC
15 | TRBJ2-5 | few | TRBV6-1 | - | CASRLVVDAKETQYF | TGTGCCAGCAGACTAGTGGTTGATGCAAAAGAGACCCAGTACTTC
15 | TRBJ2-1 | many | TRBV7-2 | - | CASSLVADSYNEQFF | TGTGCCAGCAGCTTAGTAGCGGACTCCTACAATGAGCAGTTCTTC
17 | TRBJ2-3 | - | TRBV5-1 | TRBD2 | CASTSGTSGHSTDTQYF | TGCGCCAGCACTTCCGGGACTAGCGGGCACAGCACAGATACGCAGTATTTT
16 | TRBJ1-4 | many | TRBV7-9 | - | CASSPTLDTSKEKLFF | TGTGCCAGCAGTCCTACACTCGACACTTCCAAGGAAAAACTGTTTTTT
13 | TRBJ2-1 | - | TRBV12-3/TRBV12-4 | - | CASSFAGYNEQFF | TGTGCCAGCAGTTTCGCGGGGTACAATGAGCAGTTCTTC
13 | TRBJ2-7 | few | TRBV6-1 | TRBD1 | CASSGDREYEQYF | TGTGCCAGCAGTGGAGACAGGGAGTACGAGCAGTACTTC
17 | TRBJ2-1 | few | TRBV7-3 | TRBD2 | CASSLKRAGGGGNEQFF | TGTGCCAGCAGCTTAAAGAGGGCGGGAGGCGGTGGGAATGAGCAGTTCTTC
18 | TRBJ1-3 | - | TRBV7-2 | - | CASSLEGGAFFGGNTIYF | TGTGCCAGCAGCTTAGAGGGTGGGGCCTTCTTTGGTGGAAACACCATATATTTT
18 | TRBJ1-5 | - | TRBV7-9 | TRBD1 | CASSLSSSGTGFNQPQHF | TGTGCCAGCAGCTTATCTTCGTCCGGGACAGGATTCAATCAGCCCCAGCATTTT
15 | TRBJ2-1 | many | TRBV2 | TRBD2 | CASRAREGLYNEQFF | TGTGCCAGCCGAGCGCGGGAGGGCTTGTACAATGAGCAGTTCTTC
15 | TRBJ1-5 | - | TRBV7-9 | TRBD1 | CASSLEGTGNQPQHF | TGTGCCAGCAGCTTAGAGGGGACAGGGAATCAGCCCCAGCATTTT
18 | TRBJ2-2 | few | TRBV28 | TRBD2 | CASSLPIPLAGGTGELFF | TGTGCCAGCAGTTTACCGATCCCGCTAGCGGGAGGCACCGGGGAGCTGTTTTTT
18 | TRBJ2-3 | few | TRBV7-8 | TRBD2 | CASSLRRLAGTSTDTQYF | TGTGCCAGCAGCCTAAGAAGACTAGCGGGGACCAGCACAGATACGCAGTATTTT
19 | TRBJ2-7 | - | TRBV4-2 | TRBD2 | CASSQEPLALAGFYYEQYF | TGTGCCAGCAGCCAAGAACCGCTCGCCCTAGCGGGATTTTACTACGAGCAGTACTTC
15 | TRBJ2-7 | few | TRBV5-6 | - | CASSLIFTEGYEQYF | TGTGCCAGCAGCTTGATATTTACGGAGGGGTACGAGCAGTACTTC
15 | TRBJ1-1 | few | TRBV28 | TRBD1 | CASSSRTGGVGEAFF | TGTGCCAGCAGTTCCCGGACAGGGGGAGTTGGTGAAGCTTTCTTT
16 | TRBJ2-2 | - | TRBV12-3/TRBV12-4 | TRBD1 | CASSSSGDRAAGELFF | TGTGCCAGCAGTTCGTCGGGGGACAGGGCTGCCGGGGAGCTGTTTTTT
13 | TRBJ2-7 | - | TRBV6-6 | - | CATGGLAGSEQYF | TGTGCCACCGGGGGACTCGCCGGCTCCGAGCAGTACTTC
13 | TRBJ2-7 | - | TRBV29-1 | - | CSVERIPPYEQYF | TGCAGCGTTGAAAGGATTCCTCCCTACGAGCAGTACTTC
14 | TRBJ2-3 | few | TRBV7-8 | - | CASSLPYRTDTQYF | TGTGCCAGCAGCCTACCCTACCGCACAGATACGCAGTATTTT
16 | TRBJ2-2 | few | TRBV7-9 | TRBD2 | CASRFRASGDTGELFF | TGTGCCAGCAGGTTCCGGGCTAGCGGGGACACCGGGGAGCTGTTTTTT
15 | TRBJ2-7 | - | TRBV6-1 | TRBD2 | CASSEGHLGGDEQYF | TGTGCCAGCAGTGAAGGCCACCTTGGGGGGGACGAGCAGTACTTC
12 | TRBJ2-5 | - | TRBV6-8 | - | CASSPHPKTQYF | TGTGCCAGCAGTCCTCATCCGAAGACCCAGTACTTC
16 | TRBJ2-3 | - | TRBV7-9 | TRBD2 | CASTETSGSGTDTQYF | TGTGCCAGCACCGAGACTAGCGGGAGTGGTACAGATACGCAGTATTTT
15 | TRBJ2-2 | - | TRBV5-4 | TRBD2 | CASSSGGANTGELFF | TGTGCCAGCAGCTCCGGGGGGGCGAACACCGGGGAGCTGTTTTTT
14 | TRBJ2-5 | - | TRBV24-1 | - | CAASDVTVEETKYF | TGTGCCGCCAGTGATGTGACAGTGGAAGAGACCAAGTACTTC
16 | TRBJ2-1 | - | TRBV2 | - | CASRARLDGSYNEQFF | TGTGCCAGCAGAGCCAGACTAGATGGTTCCTACAATGAGCAGTTCTTC
18 | TRBJ2-2 | many | TRBV11-2 | - | CASRPNPTVSERIGELFF | TGTGCCAGCAGACCGAATCCTACAGTCTCGGAAAGGATCGGGGAGCTGTTTTTT
17 | TRBJ2-3 | - | TRBV28 | - | CASSPGTALAHTDTQYF | TGTGCCAGCAGTCCAGGAACAGCGTTGGCCCATACAGATACGCAGTATTTT
12 | TRBJ2-1 | - | TRBV20-1 | - | CSARDPGAEQFF | TGCAGTGCGAGGGACCCGGGGGCTGAGCAGTTCTTC
14 | TRBJ2-1 | few | TRBV11-3 | TRBD2 | CASSSTSGYNEQFF | TGTGCCAGCAGCTCGACTAGCGGGTACAATGAGCAGTTCTTC
17 | TRBJ2-6 | - | TRBV7-9 | - | CASSLNQVISVANVLTF | TGTGCCAGCAGCTTAAATCAGGTGATCTCTGTGGCCAACGTCCTGACTTTC
14 | TRBJ1-2 | few | TRBV27 | - | CASSLLPGVGGYTF | TGTGCCAGCAGTTTATTACCAGGGGTGGGTGGCTACACCTTC
15 | TRBJ1-4 | - | TRBV7-9 | TRBD1 | CASSHTDREIEKLFF | TGTGCCAGCAGCCATACGGACAGGGAGATAGAAAAACTGTTTTTT
12 | TRBJ2-1 | many | TRBV6-2/TRBV6-3 | - | CASSYYGWEQFF | TGTGCCAGCAGTTACTACGGGTGGGAGCAGTTCTTC
13 | TRBJ2-7 | few | TRBV14 | - | CASSQQRIYEQYF | TGTGCCAGCAGCCAACAACGGATTTACGAGCAGTACTTC
17 | TRBJ1-3 | - | TRBV6-1 | - | CASSEAYAVNSGNTIYF | TGTGCCAGCAGTGAAGCGTACGCCGTCAACTCTGGAAACACCATATATTTT
15 | TRBJ2-4 | few | TRBV12-3/TRBV12-4 | TRBD1 | CASSPDRGPRNIQYF | TGTGCCAGCAGTCCAGACAGGGGCCCCCGAAACATTCAGTACTTC
17 | TRBJ2-2 | - | TRBV11-1 | TRBD1 | CASSTPRDRVTTGELFF | TGTGCCAGCAGCACGCCTCGGGACAGGGTTACCACCGGGGAGCTGTTTTTT
16 | TRBJ2-5 | - | TRBV12-3/TRBV12-4 | TRBD2 | CASTNNRLAGLETQYF | TGTGCCAGCACCAACAACCGACTAGCGGGATTGGAGACCCAGTACTTC
16 | TRBJ2-2 | few | TRBV10-3 | TRBD1 | CAISDSQGLYNGELFF | TGTGCCATCAGTGATTCACAGGGGCTTTATAACGGGGAGCTGTTTTTT